Each of the 31 T cell receptor beta chains below was sequenced from the same sample in a study of blood T cell repertoires in COVID-19. Here immunoSEQ multiplex PCR was the method, and the copy in TCRdb shows in-frame clones only, minus some. This sample has a few hundred thousand clones, with roughly 77% found just once. The sample was peripheral blood. These receptors were obtained from a woman of 80 years or more with acute or convalescent COVID-19.

The chain carries TRBV3-1 (or the pseudogene TRBV3-2) and TRBJ1-1; weak D call: TRBD1 (5 bases). Trimming took 1 base from V and 3 from J, leaving 15 bases between them. Germline V gene lookup returns CDR1 LGHDT and CDR2 YNNKEL (reference sequence). The CDR3 loop spans 16 amino acids. The CDR3 loop reads CASSQGGRPGDTEAFF. DNA of the CDR3: TGTGCCAGCAGCCAAGGGGGGAGGCCGGGGGACACTGAAGCTTTCTTT.

The chain links TRBV4-1 to TRBJ1-6, with D possibly TRBD1 on 5 matching bases. Trimming took off 0 bases at V and 7 bases at J, with 16 bases between the two ends. The CDR3 has 17 amino acids. Germline V lookup: CDR1 MGHRA, CDR2 YSYEKL. The CDR3 here is CASSQEARARGNSPLHF. DNA of the CDR3: TGCGCCAGCAGCCAAGAGGCGCGAGCAAGGGGAAATTCACCCCTCCACTTT.

This clone was observed a handful of times. J is TRBJ2-7 and V is TRBV6-5; maybe TRBD1 (6 bases). CDR3 length: 13 amino acids. The V gene lost 6 bases and the J gene lost 0 bases, with 9 bases spanning the gap. Germline CDR1 and CDR2: MNHEY and SVGAGI. This CDR3 is CASRRTVSYEQYF. Here the CDR3 DNA reads TGTGCCAGCAGAAGGACAGTCTCCTACGAGCAGTACTTC.

V gene TRBV30 combines with J gene TRBJ1-5; 11 bases are shared with TRBD1. From germline, CDR1 is GTSNPN and CDR2 SVGIG (reference sequence). This CDR3 is built from 14 residues. V trimming: 1 base; J trimming: 7 bases; junction bases outside the gene matches: 3. The CDR3 DNA follows: TGTGCCTGGAGTGGGACAGGGGGCCGGCAGCCCCAGCATTTT. It encodes CAWSGTGGRQPQHF. The full variable domain, with the rest looked up from reference TRBV30 and TRBJ1-5, is SQTIHQWPATLVQPVGSPLSLECTVEGTSNPNLYWYRQAAGRGLQLLFYSVGIGQISSEVPQNLSASRPQDRQFILSSKKLLLSDSGFYLCAWSGTGGRQPQHFGDGTRLSIL.

This clone was observed a handful of times. The chain uses TRBV2 and TRBJ1-4; possibly TRBD1 for D (6 bases). CDR1 is SNHLY and CDR2 is FYNNEI in the germline V gene. The length of the CDR3 is 18 residues. Trimming left V 7 bases short and J 5 bases short, with 26 bases between. The CDR3 nucleotides are TGTGCCAGCAAATTGGCCGGCCAGGGGTTGGGCCGAAATGAAAAACTGTTTTTT. This encodes CASKLAGQGLGRNEKLFF.

V and J are TRBV19 and TRBJ2-2; 9 bases agree with TRBD1. With 6 bases clipped from V and 5 bases from J, the junction kept 16 bases outside the gene matches. Looked up from germline, CDR1 is LNHDA and CDR2 is SQIVND (reference sequence). CDR3 length: 18 amino acids. For the CDR3, the DNA is TGTGCCAGTAGGTCCCCGGGACAGGGAAAGGTTAGGACCGGGGAGCTGTTTTTT. It yields the protein CASRSPGQGKVRTGELFF.

The chain has TRBV10-2 and TRBJ1-1; D is unresolved. V was pared by 4 bases and J by 4 bases, with 10 bases between. The CDR3 is 13 residues long. Germline-derived CDR1 and CDR2 are WSHSY and SAAADI. Here the CDR3 DNA reads TGCGCCAGCAGTGGGGTCGAGGGCACTGAAGCTTTCTTT. Amino acids: CASSGVEGTEAFF.

The V gene is TRBV30, the J gene TRBJ1-6; maybe TRBD1 (6 bases). Trimming stripped 6 bases from V and 10 bases from J, with 13 bases between. CDR3 length: 12 amino acids. CDR1 and CDR2 (germline): GTSNPN, SVGIG (reference sequence). The DNA of the CDR3 is TGTGCCTGTGGAAGGGGACAATCACCCCTCCACTTT. It is translated as CACGRGQSPLHF.

The chain has TRBV10-2 and TRBJ1-2; 9 bases are a match to TRBD1. The junction had 6 bases not matched to a gene; V was cut back by 2 bases and J by 5 bases. CDR3 length: 15 amino acids. Germline V gene sequence: CDR1 WSHSY, CDR2 SAAADI. In nucleotides, the CDR3 is TGCGCCAGCAGTGAGGGGCTTGGGACAGGGTATGGCTACACCTTC. Encoded protein: CASSEGLGTGYGYTF.

The chain combines TRBV5-4 with TRBJ1-2; TRBD1 is a possible D gene (5 bases). The CDR3 has 15 residues. Germline CDR1 is SGHNT and CDR2 is YYREEE (reference sequence). V was clipped by 1 base and J by 5 bases, with 15 bases between them. CDR3 region: CASSLIAEGEYGYTF. The CDR3 coding sequence is TGTGCCAGCAGCTTGATCGCCGAAGGGGAATATGGCTACACCTTC.

CDR3 loop: CSADQGSGYTF. The DNA of the CDR3 is TGCAGTGCCGACCAGGGGTCTGGCTACACCTTC. This sequence joins TRBV20-1 and TRBJ1-2; D perhaps matches TRBD1 (6 bases). This CDR3 spans 11 amino acids. Trimming left V 6 bases short and J 7 bases short, with 12 bases between. The V gene's germline CDR1 is DFQATT and CDR2 SNEGSKA (reference sequence).

J is TRBJ2-7 and V is TRBV10-3, with D tentatively TRBD2 (5 bases). In germline, CDR1 is ENHRY, CDR2 SYGVKD. Trimming shortened V by 8 bases and J by 4 bases, and 9 bases separated the two germline ends. This CDR3 comprises 11 residues. The DNA of the CDR3 is TGTGCCATCTCGGGGTATTACGAGCAGTACTTC. Encoded protein: CAISGYYEQYF.

There are a few counts of this clone. V usage is TRBV5-4 and J usage is TRBJ2-7, with 11 bases identical to TRBD2. The J segment lost 3 bases and the V segment lost 0 bases, leaving 2 bases of the junction unmatched. From germline, CDR1 is SGHNT and CDR2 YYREEE (reference sequence). The CDR3 length is 15 residues. CDR3 in DNA: TGTGCCAGCAGCTTGGGGCTAGCGGGAGGCTACGAGCAGTACTTC. This encodes CASSLGLAGGYEQYF. Filled out from reference TRBV5-4 and TRBJ2-7, the complete variable domain reads ETGVTQSPTHLIKTRGQQVTLRCSSQSGHNTVSWYQQALGQGPQFIFQYYREEENGRGNFPPRFSGLQFPNYSSELNVNALELDDSALYLCASSLGLAGGYEQYFGPGTRLTVT.

This clone was observed a handful of times. This may be a read error: a much more frequent sequence differs by one nucleotide. The chain couples TRBV3-1 (or the pseudogene TRBV3-2) to TRBJ1-1, with a possible D match to TRBD1 (6 bases). Deletions cut 4 bases from V and 1 base from J, with 7 bases between. CDR1 and CDR2 (germline): LGHDT, YNNKEL (reference sequence). CDR3 length: 13 residues. CDR3 in DNA: TGTGCCAGCAGCCCGACAGGGAACACTGAAGCTTTCTTT. This encodes CASSPTGNTEAFF.

The chain uses TRBV7-2 and TRBJ1-2; 7 nucleotides match TRBD1. V trimming: 5 bases; J trimming: 1 base; junction bases outside the gene matches: 13. Germline loops: CDR1 SGHTA, CDR2 FQGNSA. CDR3 length: 17 residues. The CDR3 spells CASSREDRSPSNYGYTF. CDR3 nucleotide sequence: TGTGCCAGCAGCAGAGAGGACAGGTCCCCGAGTAACTATGGCTACACCTTC.

The chain has TRBV27 and TRBJ2-5, with TRBD2 identical over 9 bases. Unmatched junction bases numbered 7, after V lost 6 bases and J lost 5 bases. The CDR3 runs to 14 residues. Per germline, CDR1 MNHEY and CDR2 SMNVEV (reference sequence). Here the CDR3 DNA reads TGTGCCAGCAGAGGTAGCGGGAGAGGGGAGACCCAGTACTTC. Protein: CASRGSGRGETQYF.

The chain couples TRBV6-5 to TRBJ2-1, with D possibly being TRBD1 (5 bases). The CDR3 runs to 12 residues. Germline CDR1 MNHEY, CDR2 SVGAGI. V gave up 6 bases and J gave up 7 bases, with 10 bases separating them. The CDR3 sequence: CASRRQTNEQFF. DNA of the CDR3: TGTGCCAGCAGACGACAGACGAATGAGCAGTTCTTC.

This chain links TRBV4-1 with TRBJ2-7; 9 nucleotides line up with TRBD1. V gave up 7 bases and J gave up 2 bases; unmatched junction bases: 9. This CDR3 has 15 amino acids. Germline loops: CDR1 MGHRA, CDR2 YSYEKL. CDR3 loop: CASTPGQGLTYEQYF. The DNA for the CDR3 is TGCGCCAGCACCCCCGGACAGGGGCTTACCTACGAGCAGTACTTC.

At least ten counts were recorded for this clone. V and J are TRBV5-6 and TRBJ1-2, with D perhaps TRBD1 (6 bases). V lost 3 bases and J 2 bases, leaving 11 bases between the germline ends. This CDR3 contains 14 residues. CDR1 is SGHDT, CDR2 YYEEEE, per germline. CDR3 nucleotides: TGTGCCAGCAGCTGGGGGGGCGGAAACTATGGCTACACCTTC. Protein sequence: CASSWGGGNYGYTF. Drawing the rest from reference TRBV5-6 and TRBJ1-2, the complete variable domain is DAGVTQSPTHLIKTRGQQVTLRCSPKSGHDTVSWYQQALGQGPQFIFQYYEEEERQRGNFPDRFSGHQFPNYSSELNVNALLLGDSALYLCASSWGGGNYGYTFGSGTRLTVV.

In this sample, this clone turned up a few times. V is TRBV5-5 and J is TRBJ2-7; D possibly corresponds to TRBD2 (7 bases). Per germline, CDR1 SGHKS and CDR2 YYEKEE (reference sequence). With 3 bases removed from V and 4 bases from J, the gap between germline ends came to 17 bases. This CDR3 has 15 amino acids. The CDR3 is CASSSQGGPSYEQYF. The CDR3 bases are TGTGCCAGCAGCTCACAGGGAGGGCCTTCTTACGAGCAGTACTTC. The whole variable domain, remainder taken from reference TRBV5-5 and TRBJ2-7, is DAGVTQSPTHLIKTRGQQVTLRCSPISGHKSVSWYQQVLGQGPQFIFQYYEKEERGRGNFPDRFSARQFPNYSSELNVNALLLGDSALYLCASSSQGGPSYEQYFGPGTRLTVT.

The chain is built from TRBV7-4 and TRBJ1-5; TRBD1 aligns across 7 bases. The germline CDR1 and CDR2 sequences are SGHVT and SQSDAQ. The V and J ends lost 7 bases and 1 base, in that order; junction bases with no gene match: 19. The CDR3 sequence is 19 residues long. CDR3 nucleotides: TGTGCCAGCACCCGCAGCGGTACAGGGGTAGTCCCAAGCAATCAGCCCCAGCATTTT. It is translated as CASTRSGTGVVPSNQPQHF.

The J gene is TRBJ2-3, the V gene TRBV5-1, with 8 bases lining up with TRBD2. J lost 0 bases, V lost 1 base, and 7 bases had no gene match. The germline gives CDR1 SGHRS, CDR2 YFSETQ. The CDR3 spans 17 residues. The CDR3 bases are TGCGCCAGCAGCTTGCCGGGAGGGGCATATAGCACAGATACGCAGTATTTT. Residues: CASSLPGGAYSTDTQYF.

This chain uses TRBV14 with TRBJ1-1; possible D gene TRBD1, 6 bases. The V gene's germline CDR1 is SGHDN and CDR2 FVKESK. The CDR3 extends over 17 amino acids. The V end was cut by 1 base, the J end by 3 bases, with 18 bases between. For the CDR3, the DNA is TGTGCCAGCAGCCAAGGAGGGTGGGGGCGCAGGGACACTGAAGCTTTCTTT. It yields the protein CASSQGGWGRRDTEAFF.

This clone has a handful of counts. CDR3 in amino acids: CASSEAGTGLATQYF. The CDR3 coding sequence is TGTGCCAGCAGTGAAGCTGGGACAGGGCTGGCGACCCAGTACTTC. The gene calls are TRBV6-1 and TRBJ2-5; 9 nucleotides align to TRBD1. Germline CDR1 and CDR2: MNHNS and SASEGT. Trimming at V came to 0 bases and at J to 7 bases, leaving 6 bases not matched to a gene. CDR3 size: 15 residues.

This clone turned up a few times. This chain connects TRBV19 to TRBJ1-2; TRBD1 matches 12 bases. The V gene's germline CDR1 is LNHDA and CDR2 SQIVND (reference sequence). Germline trimming cut 5 bases from V and 2 bases from J; bases unmatched to any gene: 6. The CDR3 length is 16 residues. The CDR3 sequence is CASSGTGGGKNYGYTF. The CDR3 nucleotides read TGTGCCAGTAGTGGGACAGGGGGCGGAAAAAACTATGGCTACACCTTC. Using reference TRBV19 and TRBJ1-2 for the parts outside the CDR3, the full variable domain is DGGITQSPKYLFRKEGQNVTLSCEQNLNHDAMYWYRQDPGQGLRLIYYSQIVNDFQKGDIAEGYSVSREKKESFPLTVTSAQKNPTAFYLCASSGTGGGKNYGYTFGSGTRLTVV.

This clone showed up just a few times. The chain uses TRBV29-1 and TRBJ1-1, with a tentative D call TRBD1 (6 bases). The length of the CDR3 is 12 residues. Germline CDR1 is SQVTM and CDR2 is ANQGSEA. Trimming took 4 bases from V and 4 from J, leaving 10 bases between them. CDR3 DNA: TGCAGCGTTGTGCAGGGGTTCACTGAAGCTTTCTTT. It translates to CSVVQGFTEAFF.

V gene TRBV10-3 combines with J gene TRBJ2-1; TRBD2 might be the D (5 bases). Germline CDR1 reads ENHRY; CDR2 reads SYGVKD. The CDR3 contains 16 residues. Trimming cost V 3 bases and J 4 bases, with 16 bases left between them. CDR3 in DNA: TGTGCCATCAGTGAACAGCGGACCGACCCTTACAATGAGCAGTTCTTC. Protein: CAISEQRTDPYNEQFF.

This clone was seen a few times. The chain joins TRBV6-5 to TRBJ1-2, with TRBD1 as a possible D gene (6 bases). CDR3 length: 12 residues. Germline V gives CDR1 MNHEY, CDR2 SVGAGI. The V and J ends lost 6 bases and 6 bases respectively, with 11 bases between them. The CDR3 is CASSTQGNGYTF. DNA of the CDR3: TGTGCCAGCAGCACCCAGGGGAATGGCTACACCTTC.

This sequence joins TRBV4-3 and TRBJ1-6, with D possibly matching TRBD1 (5 bases). The CDR3 runs 14 residues. Germline V gene sequence: CDR1 LGHNA, CDR2 YSLEER. V dropped 0 bases and J dropped 7 bases, with 7 bases sitting between them. DNA of the CDR3: TGCGCCAGCAGCCAAGAGTCAGGGAATTCACCCCTCCACTTT. Translating it yields CASSQESGNSPLHF.

The chain employs TRBV5-1 and TRBJ1-1; D is possibly TRBD1 (5 bases). CDR3 size: 13 residues. Trimming removed 5 bases at V and 7 bases at J, with 15 bases between. Germline lookup yields CDR1 SGHRS and CDR2 YFSETQ. CDR3 sequence: CASRSDSLGEAFF. Here the CDR3 DNA reads TGCGCCAGCAGATCCGACAGTTTGGGTGAAGCTTTCTTT.

This clone showed up just once. This chain links TRBV18 with TRBJ2-1; 11 positions match TRBD2. Looked up from germline, CDR1 is KGHSH and CDR2 is LQKENI. The CDR3 totals 19 residues. J lost 0 bases, V lost 1 base, and 8 bases had no gene match. CDR3 sequence (DNA): TGTGCCAGCTCACCACTGCGGCTAGCGGGAGGTAGCTCCTACAATGAGCAGTTCTTC. Its protein is CASSPLRLAGGSSYNEQFF.